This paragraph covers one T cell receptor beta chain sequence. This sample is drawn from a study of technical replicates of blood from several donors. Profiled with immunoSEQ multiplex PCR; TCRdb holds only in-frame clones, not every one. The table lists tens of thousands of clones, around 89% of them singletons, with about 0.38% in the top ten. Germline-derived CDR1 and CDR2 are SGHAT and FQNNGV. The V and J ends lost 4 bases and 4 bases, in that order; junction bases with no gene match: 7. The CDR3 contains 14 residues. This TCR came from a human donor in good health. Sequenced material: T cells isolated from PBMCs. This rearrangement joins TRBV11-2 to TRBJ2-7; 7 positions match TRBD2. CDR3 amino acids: CASSSGGGPYEQYF. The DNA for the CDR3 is TGTGCCAGCAGCTCTGGGGGAGGGCCGTACGAGCAGTACTTC.